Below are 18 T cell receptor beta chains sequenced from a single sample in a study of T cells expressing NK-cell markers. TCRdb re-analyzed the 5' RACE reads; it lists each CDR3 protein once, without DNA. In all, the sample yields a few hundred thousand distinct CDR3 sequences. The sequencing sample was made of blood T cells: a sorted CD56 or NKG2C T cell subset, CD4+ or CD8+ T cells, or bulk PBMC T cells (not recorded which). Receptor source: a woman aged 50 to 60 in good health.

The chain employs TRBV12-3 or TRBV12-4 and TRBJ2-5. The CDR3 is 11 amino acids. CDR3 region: CASSSLGTQYF.

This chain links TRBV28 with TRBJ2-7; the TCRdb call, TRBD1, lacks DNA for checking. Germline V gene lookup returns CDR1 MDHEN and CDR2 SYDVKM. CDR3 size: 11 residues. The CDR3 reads CASNGGYEQYF.

The CDR3 loop is CSAFGQGNIQYF. This sequence joins TRBV20-1 and TRBJ2-4; TCRdb's D call, TRBD1, is unchecked because there is no DNA. The CDR3 has 12 amino acids. Germline CDR1 and CDR2: DFQATT and SNEGSKA (reference sequence).

The CDR3 is CSATTRDSSTDTQYF. The chain carries TRBV20-1 and TRBJ2-3; absent DNA, TCRdb's TRBD1 call cannot be checked. Germline V gives CDR1 DFQATT, CDR2 SNEGSKA (reference sequence). This CDR3 is built from 15 residues.

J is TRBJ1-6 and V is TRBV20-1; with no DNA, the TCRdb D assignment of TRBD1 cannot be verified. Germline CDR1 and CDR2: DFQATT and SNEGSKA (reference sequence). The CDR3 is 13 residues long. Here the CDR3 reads CSAEQGTSSPLHF.

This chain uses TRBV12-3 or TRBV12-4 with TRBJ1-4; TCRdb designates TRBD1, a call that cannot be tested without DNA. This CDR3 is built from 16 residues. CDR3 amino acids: CASSLVARTGVEKLFF.

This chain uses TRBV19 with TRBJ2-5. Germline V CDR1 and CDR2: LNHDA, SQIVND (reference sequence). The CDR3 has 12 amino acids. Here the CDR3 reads CASSILGETQYF.

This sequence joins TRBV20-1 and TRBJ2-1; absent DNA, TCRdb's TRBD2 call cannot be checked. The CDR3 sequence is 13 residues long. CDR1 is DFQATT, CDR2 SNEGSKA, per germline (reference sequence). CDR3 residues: CSARRGSYNEQFF.

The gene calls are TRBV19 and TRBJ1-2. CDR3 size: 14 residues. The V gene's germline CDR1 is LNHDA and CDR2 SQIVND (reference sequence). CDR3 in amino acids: CASSFLTVNYGYTF.

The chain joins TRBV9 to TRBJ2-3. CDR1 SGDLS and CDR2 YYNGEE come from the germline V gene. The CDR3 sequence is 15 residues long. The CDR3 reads CASSVAMVMTDTQYF.

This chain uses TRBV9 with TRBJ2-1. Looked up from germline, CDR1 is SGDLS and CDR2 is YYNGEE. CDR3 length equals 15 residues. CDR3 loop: CASSVGVASINEQFF.

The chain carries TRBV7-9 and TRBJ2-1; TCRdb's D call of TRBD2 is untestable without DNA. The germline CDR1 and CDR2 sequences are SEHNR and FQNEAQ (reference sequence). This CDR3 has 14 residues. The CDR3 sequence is CASSLGTSVNEQFF.

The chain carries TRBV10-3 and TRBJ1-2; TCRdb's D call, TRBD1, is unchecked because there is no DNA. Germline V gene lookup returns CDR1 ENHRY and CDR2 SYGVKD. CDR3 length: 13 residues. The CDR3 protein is CATGEGARYGYTF.

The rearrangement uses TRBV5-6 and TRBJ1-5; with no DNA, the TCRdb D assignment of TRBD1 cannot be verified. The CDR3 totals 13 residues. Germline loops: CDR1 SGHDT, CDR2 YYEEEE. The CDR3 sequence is CASSPTPPGPQHF. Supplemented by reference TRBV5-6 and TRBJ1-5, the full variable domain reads DAGVTQSPTHLIKTRGQQVTLRCSPKSGHDTVSWYQQALGQGPQFIFQYYEEEERQRGNFPDRFSGHQFPNYSSELNVNALLLGDSALYLCASSPTPPGPQHFGDGTRLSIL.

CDR3 sequence: CASSQDDRVFRELFF. This chain uses TRBV3-1 with TRBJ2-2; TCRdb's assignment of TRBD1 cannot be checked, as there is no DNA. Germline V gene lookup returns CDR1 LGHDT and CDR2 YNNKEL (reference sequence). This CDR3 has 15 residues.

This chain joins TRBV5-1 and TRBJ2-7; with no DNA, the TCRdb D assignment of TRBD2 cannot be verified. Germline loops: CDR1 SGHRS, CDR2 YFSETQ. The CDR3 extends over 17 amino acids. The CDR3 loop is CASSSPPGLAVSYEQYF. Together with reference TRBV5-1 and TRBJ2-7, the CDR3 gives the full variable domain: KAGVTQTPRYLIKTRGQQVTLSCSPISGHRSVSWYQQTPGQGLQFLFEYFSETQRNKGNFPGRFSGRQFSNSRSEMNVSTLELGDSALYLCASSSPPGLAVSYEQYFGPGTRLTVT.

CDR3 residues: CASSLRGPNTEAFF. The chain joins TRBV12-3 or TRBV12-4 to TRBJ1-1; the D call of TRBD1 rests on TCRdb alone, since no DNA is present to check it. The CDR3 has 14 residues.

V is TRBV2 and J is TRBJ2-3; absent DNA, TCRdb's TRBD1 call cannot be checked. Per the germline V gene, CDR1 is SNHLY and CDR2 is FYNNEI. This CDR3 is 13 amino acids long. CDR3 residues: CASNGEGGDTQYF. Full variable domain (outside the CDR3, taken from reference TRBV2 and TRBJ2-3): EPEVTQTPSHQVTQMGQEVILRCVPISNHLYFYWYRQILGQKVEFLVSFYNNEISEKSEIFDDQFSVERPDGSNFTLKIRSTKLEDSAMYFCASNGEGGDTQYFGPGTRLTVL.